Each of the 27 T cell receptor beta chains below was sequenced from the same sample in a study of blood T cell repertoires in COVID-19. Method: immunoSEQ multiplex PCR; TCRdb's copy keeps in-frame clones and lacks some. The top ten hold about 2.1% of the sample, which has some 60,000 clones, around 92% seen once. Sequenced sample: peripheral blood. The receptors were gathered from a man in his 60s with acute or convalescent COVID-19.

The genes are TRBV10-3 and TRBJ2-7, with 10 bases identical to TRBD1. CDR3 length equals 16 residues. In germline, CDR1 is ENHRY, CDR2 SYGVKD. Trimming cost V 2 bases and J 4 bases; bases outside gene matches: 8. CDR3 sequence: CAISEAGTGASYEQYF. The CDR3 bases are TGTGCCATCAGTGAGGCCGGGACAGGGGCCTCTTACGAGCAGTACTTC.

CDR3 sequence reads: CASSLTSSDYATEAFF. The CDR3 bases are TGTGCCAGCAGCTTAACGTCGTCGGACTATGCCACTGAAGCTTTCTTT. The chain uses TRBV7-3 and TRBJ1-1; no reliable D call. The germline V gene has CDR1 SGHTA and CDR2 FQGTGA. The germline V and J ends were trimmed by 0 bases and 4 bases, with 15 bases remaining between them. The CDR3 totals 16 residues.

V is TRBV28 and J is TRBJ2-1; the D gene is possibly TRBD1 (6 bases). The CDR3 consists of 16 residues. Trimming pared 3 bases from V and 5 bases from J, leaving 17 bases between. The V gene's germline CDR1 is MDHEN and CDR2 SYDVKM. The CDR3 reads CASSFGTRTANNEQFF. The CDR3, as DNA: TGTGCCAGCAGTTTTGGAACCCGGACAGCGAACAATGAGCAGTTCTTC.

This sequence joins TRBV6-6 and TRBJ2-7, with 9 bases lining up with TRBD2. CDR1 MNHNY and CDR2 SVGAGI come from the germline V gene (reference sequence). The ends lost 0 bases at V and 6 bases at J; junction bases unmatched: 9. The CDR3 contains 16 residues. The CDR3 spells CASSYSSSGRLAEQYF. The CDR3 nucleotides are TGTGCCAGCAGTTACTCGAGCAGCGGGAGGCTTGCCGAGCAGTACTTC.

The chain joins TRBV5-6 to TRBJ1-3; a possible D gene is TRBD1 (6 bases). Trimming took off 3 bases at V and 2 bases at J, with 12 bases between the two ends. Germline loops: CDR1 SGHDT, CDR2 YYEEEE. The CDR3 is 15 residues long. The CDR3 sequence is CASSYSGTTGNTIYF. Here the CDR3 DNA reads TGTGCCAGCAGCTACTCCGGGACAACTGGAAACACCATATATTTT. Using reference TRBV5-6 and TRBJ1-3 for the parts outside the CDR3, the full variable domain is DAGVTQSPTHLIKTRGQQVTLRCSPKSGHDTVSWYQQALGQGPQFIFQYYEEEERQRGNFPDRFSGHQFPNYSSELNVNALLLGDSALYLCASSYSGTTGNTIYFGEGSWLTVV.

The V and J genes are TRBV18 and TRBJ2-1; 11 bases are a match to TRBD2. The CDR3 runs 16 residues. CDR1 is KGHSH and CDR2 is LQKENI in the germline V gene. Trimming took 3 bases from V and 1 from J; bases not matched to a gene: 2. In nucleotides, the CDR3 is TGTGCCAGCTCACCGCGACTAGCGGGATCCTACAATGAGCAGTTCTTC. This codes for CASSPRLAGSYNEQFF.

J is TRBJ2-1 and V is TRBV6-1, with 10 bases matching TRBD1. The trim removed 2 bases at V and 7 bases at J, leaving 14 bases unmatched. The length of the CDR3 is 18 residues. Germline values: CDR1 MNHNS, CDR2 SASEGT. CDR3 bases: TGTGCCAGCAGTGAAAGGGACAGGGGAAGGGGCCGCGTTAATGAGCAGTTCTTC. This sequence encodes CASSERDRGRGRVNEQFF.

Written as DNA, the CDR3 is TGTGCCAGCAGCTTAGTGGCAGGGATGAACACTGAAGCTTTCTTT. Encoded protein: CASSLVAGMNTEAFF. The chain links TRBV7-6 to TRBJ1-1, with D perhaps TRBD1 (5 bases). Trimming took off 1 base at V and 0 bases at J, with 9 bases between the two ends. Germline CDR1 SGHVS, CDR2 FNYEAQ. This CDR3 contains 15 residues.

The V gene is TRBV6-4, the J gene TRBJ1-1, with TRBD1 identical over 9 bases. This CDR3 is 16 amino acids long. Germline V CDR1 and CDR2: MRHNA, SNTAGT. V lost 4 bases, J lost 4 bases, and 10 bases stayed unmatched. The DNA of the CDR3 is TGTGCCAGCAGTGCCGGAACAGGGGGCGCGGGCACTGAAGCTTTCTTT. Protein sequence: CASSAGTGGAGTEAFF.

The chain carries TRBV11-3 and TRBJ1-3, with unresolved D. The CDR3 is 13 residues long. Between the trimmed V and J ends, which lost 3 bases and 2 bases, there was a span of 5 bases. Germline CDR1 is SGHNT and CDR2 is YENEEA. DNA for the CDR3: TGTGCCAGCAGCTTTGGGCCTGGAAACACCATATATTTT. This encodes CASSFGPGNTIYF.

V is TRBV13 and J is TRBJ2-2; D might be TRBD1 (6 bases). CDR1 is PRHDT and CDR2 is FYEKMQ in the germline V gene (reference sequence). CDR3 length equals 18 residues. V lost 4 bases to trimming and J lost 1 base, with 19 bases between them. CDR3 sequence (DNA): TGTGCCAGCAGCTCTCGATCCTGGGGGCAGGAGAACACCGGGGAGCTGTTTTTT. Residues: CASSSRSWGQENTGELFF. Full variable domain (rest looked up from reference TRBV13 and TRBJ2-2): AAGVIQSPRHLIKEKRETATLKCYPIPRHDTVYWYQQGPGQDPQFLISFYEKMQSDKGSIPDRFSAQQFSDYHSELNMSSLELGDSALYFCASSSRSWGQENTGELFFGEGSRLTVL.

The rearrangement joins TRBV5-1 to TRBJ2-7; 11 nucleotides match TRBD1. The CDR3 is made up of 14 amino acids. Unmatched junction bases numbered 2, after V lost 2 bases and J lost 4 bases. Germline values: CDR1 SGHRS, CDR2 YFSETQ. CDR3 sequence: CASSFGDRGYEQYF. For the CDR3, the DNA is TGCGCCAGCAGCTTTGGGGACAGGGGGTACGAGCAGTACTTC.

The CDR3 DNA reads as TGTGCCAGCAGTCCCCTAGGGGAGGGAGGGGCTGATGGCTACACCTTC. Its translation: CASSPLGEGGADGYTF. This chain links TRBV25-1 with TRBJ1-2; the D gene is possibly TRBD1 (5 bases). Germline values: CDR1 MGHDK, CDR2 SYGVNS. The V gene lost 5 bases and the J gene lost 6 bases, with 22 bases spanning the gap. The CDR3 consists of 16 residues.

This clone was seen just once. The chain is built from TRBV4-1 and TRBJ2-7; maybe TRBD2 (5 bases). Trimming shortened V by 1 base and J by 1 base, and 11 bases separated the two germline ends. CDR1 and CDR2 (germline): MGHRA, YSYEKL. CDR3 length: 15 amino acids. CDR3 residues: CASSQAAQRSYEQYF. For the CDR3, the DNA is TGCGCCAGCAGCCAAGCGGCTCAGCGGTCCTACGAGCAGTACTTC.

The chain uses TRBV9 and TRBJ1-3; 7 nucleotides agree with TRBD1. The CDR3 spans 14 residues. Germline loops: CDR1 SGDLS, CDR2 YYNGEE. J was trimmed by 4 bases and V by 4 bases; bases with no gene match: 5. The DNA of the CDR3 is TGTGCCAGCAGCCTCCGGGACAGAGGAAACACCATATATTTT. It yields the protein CASSLRDRGNTIYF.

This chain joins TRBV19 and TRBJ2-7, with 7 positions matching TRBD1. Germline loops: CDR1 LNHDA, CDR2 SQIVND (reference sequence). CDR3 length: 16 amino acids. The junction had 10 bases not matched to a gene; V was cut back by 3 bases and J by 2 bases. The CDR3 loop reads CASSIIPRTGAYEQYF. The CDR3 DNA sequence: TGTGCCAGTAGTATTATCCCGAGGACAGGAGCCTACGAGCAGTACTTC.

The V and J genes are TRBV6-5 and TRBJ1-6, with D possibly TRBD1 on 6 matching bases. Trimming stripped 4 bases from V and 6 bases from J, with 16 bases between. Germline CDR1 MNHEY, CDR2 SVGAGI. The CDR3 is 16 residues long. The chain's CDR3 is CASSFGGRTINSPLHF. The CDR3 region has the DNA TGTGCCAGCAGTTTTGGGGGCCGAACCATTAATTCACCCCTCCACTTT.

The CDR3 protein is CASSPRVNYGYTF. DNA of the CDR3: TGTGCCAGTAGTCCCAGGGTTAACTATGGCTACACCTTC. The rearrangement joins TRBV19 to TRBJ1-2, with a possible D match to TRBD1 (5 bases). Germline V CDR1 and CDR2: LNHDA, SQIVND (reference sequence). Trimming left V 5 bases short and J 1 base short, with 8 bases between. The CDR3 is made up of 13 amino acids. Full variable domain (outside the CDR3, taken from reference TRBV19 and TRBJ1-2): DGGITQSPKYLFRKEGQNVTLSCEQNLNHDAMYWYRQDPGQGLRLIYYSQIVNDFQKGDIAEGYSVSREKKESFPLTVTSAQKNPTAFYLCASSPRVNYGYTFGSGTRLTVV.

The chain joins TRBV6-2 or TRBV6-3 to TRBJ1-1; TRBD1 might be the D (5 bases). V shed 4 bases and J shed 1 base, with 22 bases lying between them. The CDR3 length is 18 residues. Germline CDR1 reads MNHEY; CDR2 reads SVGEGT. The DNA of the CDR3 is TGTGCCAGCAGTTGGCCGGTACAGGACGGTGGGGCGAACACTGAAGCTTTCTTT. It encodes CASSWPVQDGGANTEAFF.

The rearrangement uses TRBV3-1 (or the pseudogene TRBV3-2) and TRBJ2-6; D possibly corresponds to TRBD2 (7 bases). V lost 0 bases and J lost 15, with 18 bases in between. The CDR3 sequence is 15 residues long. CDR1 and CDR2 from the germline V gene are LGHDT and YNNKEL (reference sequence). This CDR3 is CASSQEGGGLSALTF. CDR3 in DNA: TGTGCCAGCAGCCAAGAGGGGGGGGGCCTCAGCGCCCTGACTTTC.

V usage is TRBV25-1 and J usage is TRBJ1-4; no definite D call. V was clipped by 7 bases and J by 5 bases, with 8 bases between them. Germline assignment: CDR1 MGHDK and CDR2 SYGVNS. The CDR3 extends over 12 amino acids. The CDR3 loop reads CASMGSNEKLFF. Here the CDR3 DNA reads TGTGCCAGCATGGGCTCGAATGAAAAACTGTTTTTT.

The gene calls are TRBV6-2 or TRBV6-3 and TRBJ1-5; no reliable D call. CDR1 is MNHEY and CDR2 is SVGEGT in the germline V gene. The CDR3 has 14 residues. V gave up 0 bases and J gave up 4 bases, with 7 bases separating them. CDR3 DNA sequence: TGTGCCAGCAGTTACTCGACGGGGAATCAGCCCCAGCATTTT. It encodes CASSYSTGNQPQHF.

V usage is TRBV27 and J usage is TRBJ2-1, with 10 bases that match TRBD2. With 5 bases clipped from V and 0 bases from J, the junction kept 7 bases outside the gene matches. CDR1 is MNHEY, CDR2 SMNVEV, per germline (reference sequence). The CDR3 sequence is 17 residues long. CDR3 in amino acids: CASSPRTSGSSYNEQFF. CDR3 coding DNA: TGTGCCAGCAGTCCAAGGACTAGCGGTAGCTCCTACAATGAGCAGTTCTTC.

The V call is TRBV7-3, the J call TRBJ2-3, with 9 bases fitting TRBD2. The CDR3 consists of 16 residues. CDR1 and CDR2 (germline): SGHTA, FQGTGA. V trimming: 2 bases; J trimming: 6 bases; junction bases outside the gene matches: 9. The DNA for the CDR3 is TGTGCCAGCAGCTTATCGCCTAGCGGGACTGGGGATACGCAGTATTTT. Amino acid sequence: CASSLSPSGTGDTQYF.

The V and J genes are TRBV23-1 and TRBJ2-3; TRBD2 matches at 9 bases. TRBV23-1 is noted as an ORF with a role that remains uncertain. J lost 4 bases, V lost 6 bases, and 8 bases had no gene match. The CDR3 totals 15 residues. As DNA, the CDR3 is TGCGCCAGCAGGCCCCTAGCGGGATGGCCAGATACGCAGTATTTT. This translates into CASRPLAGWPDTQYF.

V and J are TRBV2 and TRBJ1-5; no clear D gene. CDR3 length equals 12 residues. Germline V CDR1 and CDR2: SNHLY, FYNNEI. V gave up 3 bases and J gave up 6 bases, with 6 bases separating them. The CDR3 DNA reads TGTGCCAGCAGTGAGGGGAGTCAGCCCCAGCATTTT. Translation: CASSEGSQPQHF.

The chain is built from TRBV21-1 and TRBJ2-7; the table's TRBD2 call for D was not verified on the DNA. TRBV21-1 is flagged as a pseudogene. There are 16 residues in the CDR3. As DNA, the CDR3 is TGTGCCAGCAGCAAAGAAAGCAGGGGACTAACCTACGAGCAGTACTTC. Translated: CASSKESRGLTYEQYF.